These 16 T cell receptor beta chains came from one sample sequenced in a study of shared clonotypes between healthy human individuals. Sequencing was performed with immunoSEQ multiplex PCR; in TCRdb, only in-frame clones are kept and a portion is missing. The data show about 490,000 clones, around 78% seen once. Sequencing was performed on PBMCs. These receptors all come from a woman in her thirties or forties in good health. Some clones in this sample may be carry-over from other donors' samples.

A remark on this clone: A much larger clone sits a single nucleotide away, making a read error possible. The chain employs TRBV7-2 and TRBJ2-1; TRBD1 or TRBD2 may be the D gene (5 bases each). Germline V gene lookup returns CDR1 SGHTA and CDR2 FQGNSA. Trimming left V 1 base short and J 5 bases short, with 6 bases between. The CDR3 length is 13 residues. The CDR3 DNA reads as TGTGCCAGCAGCTTAGTGGGGGACAATGAGCAGTTCTTC. Its translation is CASSLVGDNEQFF.

The CDR3 nucleotides are TGTGCCAGCAGCTTACCCCGGAGCTCCTACGAGCAGTACTTC. Translating it yields CASSLPRSSYEQYF. The V call is TRBV7-2, the J call TRBJ2-7; no definite D call. The germline V gene encodes CDR1 SGHTA and CDR2 FQGNSA. The V and J ends lost 2 bases and 0 bases respectively, with 8 bases between them. This CDR3 comprises 14 residues.

V and J are TRBV5-1 and TRBJ2-7, with D unclear. The V end lost 3 bases, the J end lost 2 bases, and 12 bases lay between the germline ends. Germline CDR1 and CDR2: SGHRS and YFSETQ. This CDR3 comprises 14 residues. DNA of the CDR3: TGCGCCAGCAGCTCGTTGCCAGATACCTACGAGCAGTACTTC. Translated: CASSSLPDTYEQYF.

This clone occurred once. V gene TRBV10-3 combines with J gene TRBJ1-1; D unclear. Looked up from germline, CDR1 is ENHRY and CDR2 is SYGVKD. There are 12 residues in the CDR3. V shed 3 bases and J shed 3 bases, with 5 bases lying between them. The CDR3 sequence: CAISDSDTEAFF. CDR3 in DNA: TGTGCCATCAGTGATTCGGACACTGAAGCTTTCTTT.

The chain couples TRBV12-5 to TRBJ2-7; the match to TRBD2 covers 12 bases. CDR1 and CDR2 from the germline V gene are LGHNT and FRNRAP. The CDR3 is 15 residues long. V lost 4 bases and J lost 4; bases outside the gene matches: 5. For the CDR3, the DNA is TGTGCTAGTGGTTCGCCACTAGCGGGAGGTTACGAGCAGTACTTC. This translates into CASGSPLAGGYEQYF.

In its sample, this clone was seen many times. The chain uses TRBV7-9 and TRBJ2-7; 10 bases match TRBD1. Germline-derived CDR1 and CDR2 are SEHNR and FQNEAQ (reference sequence). Trimming cost V 2 bases and J 6 bases; bases outside gene matches: 7. This CDR3 is built from 15 residues. CDR3 nucleotide sequence: TGTGCCAGCAGCTTAAACCTGCGGGACAGGGGCGAGCAGTACTTC. Its translation: CASSLNLRDRGEQYF.

The chain employs TRBV5-4 and TRBJ2-2, with 10 bases that match TRBD2. J lost 11 bases, V lost 1 base, and 11 bases had no gene match. This CDR3 has 16 amino acids. Germline CDR1 and CDR2: SGHNT and YYREEE (reference sequence). The DNA for the CDR3 is TGTGCCAGCAGCTTGAGTCCTAGCGGGAGCAAAGGAGAGCTGTTTTTT. Translating it yields CASSLSPSGSKGELFF.

This clone has just a few counts. The chain has TRBV6-5 and TRBJ2-7; TRBD1 matches at 8 bases. Trimming cost V 5 bases and J 0 bases; bases outside gene matches: 6. Germline loops: CDR1 MNHEY, CDR2 SVGAGI. The CDR3 sequence is 15 residues long. CDR3 loop: CASSKGTGGSYEQYF. CDR3 coding DNA: TGTGCCAGCAGTAAAGGGACAGGAGGCTCCTACGAGCAGTACTTC.

This clone was picked up one time. The chain carries TRBV5-1 and TRBJ2-1, with 13 bases lining up with TRBD2. The V segment lost 0 bases and the J segment 10 bases; nucleotides outside the gene matches: 7. CDR3 size: 16 residues. Germline assignment: CDR1 SGHRS and CDR2 YFSETQ. DNA for the CDR3: TGCGCCAGCAGCTTGGCCGGGACTAGCGGGATGGGAGAGCAGTTCTTC. Its translation: CASSLAGTSGMGEQFF.

The chain links TRBV27 to TRBJ2-3, with 7 bases aligning to TRBD2. V gave up 4 bases and J gave up 2 bases; unmatched junction bases: 9. CDR3 size: 16 residues. The V gene's germline CDR1 is MNHEY and CDR2 SMNVEV (reference sequence). The CDR3 bases are TGTGCCAGCAGTTCGCTAGCGGACCTTTACACAGATACGCAGTATTTT. This sequence encodes CASSSLADLYTDTQYF.

The chain uses TRBV13 and TRBJ1-5; D is unclear. The germline gives CDR1 PRHDT, CDR2 FYEKMQ (reference sequence). CDR3 size: 12 residues. V shed 5 bases and J shed 5 bases, with 7 bases lying between them. The chain's CDR3 is CASSLSDQPQHF. The CDR3, as DNA: TGTGCCAGCAGCCTAAGCGATCAGCCCCAGCATTTT.

The chain recombines TRBV5-1 with TRBJ1-6, with D maybe TRBD1 (5 bases). Trimming removed 0 bases at V and 8 bases at J, with 9 bases between. CDR3 length equals 14 residues. The germline gives CDR1 SGHRS, CDR2 YFSETQ. CDR3 region: CASSLGGADSPLHF. DNA for the CDR3: TGCGCCAGCAGCTTGGGGGGCGCGGATTCACCCCTCCACTTT. The whole variable domain, filled in from reference TRBV5-1 and TRBJ1-6, reads KAGVTQTPRYLIKTRGQQVTLSCSPISGHRSVSWYQQTPGQGLQFLFEYFSETQRNKGNFPGRFSGRQFSNSRSEMNVSTLELGDSALYLCASSLGGADSPLHFGNGTRLTVT.

At least ten counts were recorded for this clone. This is likely an artifact of a read error, given a far larger clone one base away. V and J are TRBV7-6 and TRBJ1-1; D gene ambiguous. CDR1 is SGHVS, CDR2 FNYEAQ, per germline. The CDR3 loop spans 13 amino acids. V was trimmed by 1 base and J by 0 bases, leaving 3 bases between them. The CDR3: CASSLDVNTEAFF. The CDR3 nucleotides read TGTGCCAGCAGCTTAGACGTGAACACTGAAGCTTTCTTT.

This clone has only a few counts. The V call is TRBV28, the J call TRBJ1-5; D remains unclear. The CDR3 covers 13 residues. Trimming took 2 bases from V and 5 from J, leaving 7 bases between them. The germline gives CDR1 MDHEN, CDR2 SYDVKM. The DNA of the CDR3 is TGTGCCAGCAGTTTAAGGCGTCATCAGCCCCAGCATTTT. Translated, it gives CASSLRRHQPQHF.

Turning to this clone: This sequence is one base from a far larger clone and is likely a read error. Other nucleotide sequences in the sample specify the same CDR3. This rearrangement joins TRBV6-1 to TRBJ1-2, with 7 positions matching TRBD1. The length of the CDR3 is 13 residues. Trimming at V came to 6 bases and at J to 8 bases, leaving 9 bases not matched to a gene. CDR1 MNHNS and CDR2 SASEGT come from the germline V gene. The CDR3 nucleotides read TGTGCCAGCAGCCTCAACAGGGGTGACGGCTACACCTTC. As protein: CASSLNRGDGYTF.

The chain carries TRBV7-9 and TRBJ2-5; D is unresolved. This CDR3 is 19 amino acids long. The V and J ends lost 1 base and 3 bases respectively, with 24 bases between them. The germline V gene encodes CDR1 SEHNR and CDR2 FQNEAQ (reference sequence). This CDR3 reads CASSLVFSSLVKEEETQYF. For the CDR3, the DNA is TGTGCCAGCAGCTTAGTCTTTAGCTCCCTAGTGAAGGAAGAAGAGACCCAGTACTTC.